The T cell receptor (beta chain) described here comes from a study of CD8+ T cells in alopecia areata. Turning to the study itself: The authors scored treated patients' severity by affected scalp percentage. The study's findings and limits: With one nonresponder, baseline CD8+ expansion's link to response remains uncertain. Sequence data from scalp samples additionally include resident alphabeta T cells of normal skin. Scalp and blood retained many expanded lesional clones during tofacitinib.

cDNA prepared by RNA extraction and subsequent reverse transcription served as the template for sequencing. Sequenced by immunoSEQ multiplex PCR; TCRdb stores in-frame clones only, minus some. The sample holds about 200,000 clones; over 55% are singletons and the top ten take approximately 1%. This clone was seen only a few times. Antigen specificity is unknown. Germline CDR1 is MDHEN and CDR2 is SYDVKM. V dropped 1 base and J dropped 1; count of bases not matched to a gene: 2. The CDR3 totals 17 residues. Noted treatment: oral pan-JAK inhibitor, 5-10 mg twice daily. This chain connects TRBV28 to TRBJ2-3, with 13 bases lining up with TRBD2. The sequence derives from a human donor with alopecia areata. The specimen comprised CD4+ T cells sorted from blood, sampled at week 24, from a patient treated with tofacitinib. In DNA, the CDR3 is TGTGCCAGCAGTTTATTAGGGACTAGCGGGGGCACAGATACGCAGTATTTT. Translation gives CASSLLGTSGGTDTQYF.